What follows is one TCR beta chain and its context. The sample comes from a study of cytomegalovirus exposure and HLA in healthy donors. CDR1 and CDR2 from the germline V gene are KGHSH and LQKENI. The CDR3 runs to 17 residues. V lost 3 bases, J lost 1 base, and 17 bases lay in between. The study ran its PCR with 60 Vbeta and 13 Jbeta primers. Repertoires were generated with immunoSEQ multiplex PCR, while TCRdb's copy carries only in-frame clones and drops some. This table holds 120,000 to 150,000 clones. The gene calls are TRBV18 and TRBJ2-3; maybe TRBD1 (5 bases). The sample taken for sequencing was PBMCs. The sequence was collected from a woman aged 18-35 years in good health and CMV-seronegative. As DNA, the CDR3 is TGTGCCAGCTCACCCCTAAGTAGGGGTTTACGCACAGATACGCAGTATTTT. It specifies CASSPLSRGLRTDTQYF.